A single sample is the source of the 2 T cell receptor beta chains below, sequenced in a study of regulatory T cells in long-lasting Graves disease. The time point is: newly diagnosed GD, antithyroid drugs for less than 3 months. Following extraction of RNA from PBMCs, that RNA was used to make the TCR library. Construction of TCR beta libraries relied on iRepertoire HTBI primers and on Arm-PCR targeting CDR3 regions. One entry per CDR3 protein, called by TCRdb with MiXCR from the multiplex PCR reads. The sample lists roughly 610,000 distinct CDR3 sequences; 15% to 20% were seen once. In addition, the sample was reused for a study of T cells in Graves' hyperthyroidism and ophthalmopathy.

The specimen comprised peripheral blood mononuclear cells (PBMCs), sampled at new diagnosis, from a patient treated with antithyroid drugs. The receptors come from a man aged 18-30 years with Graves disease.

This clonotype has a handful of counts. The V and J genes are TRBV12-5 and TRBJ2-2; 7 bases map to TRBD1. J was trimmed by 5 bases and V by 2 bases; bases with no gene match: 2. CDR1 and CDR2 from the germline V gene are LGHNT and FRNRAP. The CDR3 is made up of 14 amino acids. The CDR3 spells CASGLQGVTGELFF. Here the CDR3 DNA reads TGTGCTAGTGGTTTGCAGGGGGTTACCGGGGAGCTGTTTTTT.

At least ten counts were recorded for this clonotype. This chain links TRBV6-1 with TRBJ2-2; D call uncertain. This CDR3 has 14 residues. V lost 4 bases and J lost 5, with 11 bases in between. Germline values: CDR1 MNHNS, CDR2 SASEGT. The CDR3 bases are TGTGCCAGCAGTGTCATCTCAGAAACCGGGGAGCTGTTTTTT. This encodes CASSVISETGELFF.